This TCR beta chain was sequenced in a study of response to subunit inactivated influenza vaccine. Notes on the study in general: The authors proposed limited new T cell recruitment per seasonal influenza vaccination.

TCRdb recomputed calls from the RT-PCR reads with MiXCR, one row per CDR3 protein. Seen here are roughly 630,000 distinct CDR3 sequences, about 15% observed once, and the top ten hold 7.6%. This clonotype was picked up many times. Its specificity is unknown. This CDR3 contains 13 residues. V was cut by 2 bases and J by 9 bases, with 11 bases left in between. The V and J genes are TRBV12-3 or TRBV12-4 and TRBJ2-1; perhaps TRBD2 as D (5 bases). The material sequenced was PBMCs from blood, taken 14 to 15 days before vaccination. The clonotype was recovered from a man over 45 who received an inactivated influenza vaccine. CDR3 sequence: CASSLLVRGEQFF. CDR3 DNA sequence: TGTGCCAGCAGTTTACTAGTTCGGGGTGAGCAGTTCTTC.